This TCR beta chain emerged from a study of CD8+CD57+ T cells in acquired aplastic anemia. Across the study: Across the sorted CD4+ and CD8+ cells, DNA amounts averaged approximately 3.1 ug. Healthy donor CD4+ samples were sequenced to a depth that averaged about 10.8 million reads.

The template for TCR beta VDJ and CDR3 sequence profiling was genomic DNA. MiXCR, applied by TCRdb to the reads, yields one record per CDR3 protein. The table lists tens of thousands of distinct CDR3 sequences, under 80% of them singletons. The study's findings and limits: The same twenty-nine CD8+ CDR3 sequences occurred in patients and in controls. Patients and controls were not found to differ significantly in CD8+ Simpson's diversity.

Worth noting for this clonotype: Its antigen is as yet unknown.

Trimming took 0 bases from V and 7 from J; bases not matched to a gene: 5. There are 14 residues in the CDR3. In germline, CDR1 is MRHNA, CDR2 SNTAGT. This TCR was recovered from a human donor in good health, serving as a control. Sequencing input: sorted CD4+, CD8+, or CD8+CD57+ T cells (not recorded which) from PBMCs. The chain uses TRBV6-4 and TRBJ2-7, with 8 bases identical to TRBD1. As DNA, the CDR3 is TGTGCCAGCAGTGACTCGGTCAGGGGGCCTGAGCAGTACTTC. Protein product: CASSDSVRGPEQYF.